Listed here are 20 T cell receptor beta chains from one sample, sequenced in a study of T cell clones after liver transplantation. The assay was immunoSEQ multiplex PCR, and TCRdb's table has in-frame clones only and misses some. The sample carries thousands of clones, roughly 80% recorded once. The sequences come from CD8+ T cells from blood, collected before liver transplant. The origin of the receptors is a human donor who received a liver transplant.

Written as DNA, the CDR3 is TGTGCCAGCAGCTCGCCTGTGTGGGAAAACTATGGCTACACCTTC. The encoded protein is CASSSPVWENYGYTF. The chain couples TRBV13 to TRBJ1-2; no firm D call. Looked up from germline, CDR1 is PRHDT and CDR2 is FYEKMQ (reference sequence). The V end was cut by 4 bases, the J end by 2 bases, with 14 bases between. There are 15 residues in the CDR3.

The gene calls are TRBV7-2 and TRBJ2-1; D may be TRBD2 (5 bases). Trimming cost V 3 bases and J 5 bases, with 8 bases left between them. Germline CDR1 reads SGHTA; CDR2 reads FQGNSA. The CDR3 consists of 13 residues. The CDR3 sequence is CASSFTSNNEQFF. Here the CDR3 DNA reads TGTGCCAGCAGCTTTACTAGTAACAATGAGCAGTTCTTC.

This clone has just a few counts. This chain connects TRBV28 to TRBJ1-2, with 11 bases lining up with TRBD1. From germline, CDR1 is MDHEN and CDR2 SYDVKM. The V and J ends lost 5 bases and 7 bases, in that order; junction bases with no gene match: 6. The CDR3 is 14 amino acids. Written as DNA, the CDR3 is TGTGCCAGCAGTCAAGCCGGGACAGGGGGTGGCTACACCTTC. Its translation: CASSQAGTGGGYTF.

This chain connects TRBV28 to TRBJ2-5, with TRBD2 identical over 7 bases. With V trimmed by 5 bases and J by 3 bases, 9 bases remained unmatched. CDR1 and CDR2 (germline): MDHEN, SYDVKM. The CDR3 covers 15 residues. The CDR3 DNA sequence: TGTGCCAGCAGTCACTCCCGGCGGGAGAAAGAGACCCAGTACTTC. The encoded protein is CASSHSRREKETQYF. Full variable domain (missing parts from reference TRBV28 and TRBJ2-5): DVKVTQSSRYLVKRTGEKVFLECVQDMDHENMFWYRQDPGLGLRLIYFSYDVKMKEKGDIPEGYSVSREKKERFSLILESASTNQTSMYLCASSHSRREKETQYFGPGTRLLVL.

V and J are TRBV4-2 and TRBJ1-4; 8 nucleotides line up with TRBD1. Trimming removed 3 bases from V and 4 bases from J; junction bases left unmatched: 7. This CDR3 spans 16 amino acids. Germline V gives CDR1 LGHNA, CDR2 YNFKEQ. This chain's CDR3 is CASSQDPGGINEKLFF. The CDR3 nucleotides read TGTGCCAGCAGCCAGGACCCAGGGGGCATTAATGAAAAACTGTTTTTT.

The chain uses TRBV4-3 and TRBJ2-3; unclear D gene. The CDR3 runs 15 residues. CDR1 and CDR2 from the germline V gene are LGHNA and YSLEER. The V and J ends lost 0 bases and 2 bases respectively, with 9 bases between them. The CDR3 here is CASSQDKSPTDTQYF. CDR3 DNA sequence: TGCGCCAGCAGCCAAGATAAGTCTCCCACAGATACGCAGTATTTT.

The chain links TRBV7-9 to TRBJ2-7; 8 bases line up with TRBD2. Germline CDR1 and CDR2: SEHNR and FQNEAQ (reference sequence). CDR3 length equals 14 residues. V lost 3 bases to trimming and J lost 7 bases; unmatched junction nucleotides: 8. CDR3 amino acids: CASSLTSAGGEQYF. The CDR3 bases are TGTGCCAGCAGCTTGACTAGCGCCGGGGGTGAGCAGTACTTC.

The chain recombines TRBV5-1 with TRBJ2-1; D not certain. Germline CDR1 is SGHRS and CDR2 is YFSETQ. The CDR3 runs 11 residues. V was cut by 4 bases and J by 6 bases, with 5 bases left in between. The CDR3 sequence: CASSRSNEQFF. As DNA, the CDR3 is TGCGCCAGCAGCCGATCCAATGAGCAGTTCTTC. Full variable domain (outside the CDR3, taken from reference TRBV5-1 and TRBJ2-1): KAGVTQTPRYLIKTRGQQVTLSCSPISGHRSVSWYQQTPGQGLQFLFEYFSETQRNKGNFPGRFSGRQFSNSRSEMNVSTLELGDSALYLCASSRSNEQFFGPGTRLTVL.

Written as DNA, the CDR3 is TGTGCCAGCAGCTTAGGACTGATCTCCGAGCAGTACTTC. This sequence encodes CASSLGLISEQYF. V gene TRBV7-2 combines with J gene TRBJ2-7; D is unclear. Trimming took off 1 base at V and 6 bases at J, with 10 bases between the two ends. The V gene's germline CDR1 is SGHTA and CDR2 FQGNSA. The CDR3 contains 13 residues.

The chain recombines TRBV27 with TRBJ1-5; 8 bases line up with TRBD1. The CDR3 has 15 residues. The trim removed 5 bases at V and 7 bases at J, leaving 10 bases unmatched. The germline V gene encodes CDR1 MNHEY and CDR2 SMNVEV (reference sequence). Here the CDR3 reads CASSIAGGAGQPQHF. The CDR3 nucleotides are TGTGCCAGCAGTATCGCAGGGGGCGCGGGCCAGCCCCAGCATTTT.

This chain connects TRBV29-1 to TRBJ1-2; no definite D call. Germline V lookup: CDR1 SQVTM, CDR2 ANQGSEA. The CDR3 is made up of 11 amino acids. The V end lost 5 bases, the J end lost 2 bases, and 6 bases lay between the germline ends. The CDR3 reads CSVSRNYGYTF. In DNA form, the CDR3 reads TGCAGCGTTAGTAGGAACTATGGCTACACCTTC.

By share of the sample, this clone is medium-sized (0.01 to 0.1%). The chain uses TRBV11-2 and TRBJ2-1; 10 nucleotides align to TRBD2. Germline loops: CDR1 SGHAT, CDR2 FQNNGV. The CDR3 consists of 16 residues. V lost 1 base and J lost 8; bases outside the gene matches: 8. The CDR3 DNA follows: TGTGCCAGCAGCTTAGCCGCTAGCGGGAGTACCTATGAGCAGTTCTTC. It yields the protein CASSLAASGSTYEQFF.

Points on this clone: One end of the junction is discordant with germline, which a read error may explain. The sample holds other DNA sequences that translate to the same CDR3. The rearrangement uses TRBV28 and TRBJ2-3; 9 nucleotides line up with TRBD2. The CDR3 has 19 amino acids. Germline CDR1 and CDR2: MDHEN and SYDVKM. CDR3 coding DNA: TGTGCTAGCAGTTTCGACGGATCTAGCGGACTAGCGACAACAGATACGCAGTATTTT. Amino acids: CASSFDGSSGLATTDTQYF.

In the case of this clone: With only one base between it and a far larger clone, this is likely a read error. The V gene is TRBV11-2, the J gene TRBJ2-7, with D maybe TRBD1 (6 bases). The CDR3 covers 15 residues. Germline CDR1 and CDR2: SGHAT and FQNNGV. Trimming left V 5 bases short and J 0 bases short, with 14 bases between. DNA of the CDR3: TGTGCCAGCAGCCAAGATAGGGGGAGCTCCTACGAGCAGTACTTC. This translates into CASSQDRGSSYEQYF.

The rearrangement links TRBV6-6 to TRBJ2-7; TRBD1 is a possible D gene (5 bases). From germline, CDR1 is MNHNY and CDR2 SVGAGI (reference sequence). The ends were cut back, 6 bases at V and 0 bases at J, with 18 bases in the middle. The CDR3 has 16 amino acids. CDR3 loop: CASSPTGERSSYEQYF. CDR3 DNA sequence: TGTGCCAGCAGCCCCACAGGCGAACGGAGCTCCTACGAGCAGTACTTC.

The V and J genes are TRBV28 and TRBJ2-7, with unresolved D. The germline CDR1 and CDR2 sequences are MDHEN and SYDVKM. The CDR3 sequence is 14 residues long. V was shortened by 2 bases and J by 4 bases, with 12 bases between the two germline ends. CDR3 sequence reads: CASSLQSNKYEQYF. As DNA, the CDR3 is TGTGCCAGCAGTTTACAATCTAACAAGTACGAGCAGTACTTC.

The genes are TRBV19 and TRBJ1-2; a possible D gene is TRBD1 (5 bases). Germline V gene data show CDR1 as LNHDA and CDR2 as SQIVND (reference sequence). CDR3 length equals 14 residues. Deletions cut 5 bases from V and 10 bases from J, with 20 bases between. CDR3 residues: CASSVVQGAEYYTF. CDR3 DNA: TGTGCCAGTAGTGTAGTTCAGGGAGCGGAGTACTACACCTTC.

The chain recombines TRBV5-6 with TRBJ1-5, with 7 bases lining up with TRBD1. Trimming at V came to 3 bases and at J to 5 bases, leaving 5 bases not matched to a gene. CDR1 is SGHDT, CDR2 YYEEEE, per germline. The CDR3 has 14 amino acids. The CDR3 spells CASSSQQGHQPQHF. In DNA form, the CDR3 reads TGTGCCAGCAGCTCCCAACAGGGGCATCAGCCCCAGCATTTT.

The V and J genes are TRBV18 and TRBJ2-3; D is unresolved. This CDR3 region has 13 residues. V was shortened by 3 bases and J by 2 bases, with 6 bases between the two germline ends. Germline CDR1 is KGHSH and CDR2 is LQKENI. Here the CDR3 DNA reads TGTGCCAGCTCACCGGGAATCACAGATACGCAGTATTTT. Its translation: CASSPGITDTQYF.

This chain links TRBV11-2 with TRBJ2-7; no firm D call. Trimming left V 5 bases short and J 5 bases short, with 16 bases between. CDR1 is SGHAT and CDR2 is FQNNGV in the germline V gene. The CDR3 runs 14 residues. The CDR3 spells CASSPPRNPNEQYF. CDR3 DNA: TGTGCCAGCAGCCCCCCCCGGAACCCCAACGAGCAGTACTTC.